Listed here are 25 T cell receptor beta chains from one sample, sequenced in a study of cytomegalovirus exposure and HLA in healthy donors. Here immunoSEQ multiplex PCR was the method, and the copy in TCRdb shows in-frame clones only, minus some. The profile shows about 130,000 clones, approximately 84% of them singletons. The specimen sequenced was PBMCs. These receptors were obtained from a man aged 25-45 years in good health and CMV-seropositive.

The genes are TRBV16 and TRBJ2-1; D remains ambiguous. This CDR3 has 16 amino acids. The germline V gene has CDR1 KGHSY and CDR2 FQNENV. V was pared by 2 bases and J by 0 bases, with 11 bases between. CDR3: CASSQQTPSSYNEQFF. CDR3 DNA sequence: TGTGCCAGCAGCCAACAAACTCCTAGCTCCTACAATGAGCAGTTCTTC.

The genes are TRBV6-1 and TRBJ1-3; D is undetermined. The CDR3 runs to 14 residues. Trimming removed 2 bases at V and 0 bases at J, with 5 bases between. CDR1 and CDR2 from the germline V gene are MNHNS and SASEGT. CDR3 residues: CASSERGSGNTIYF. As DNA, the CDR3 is TGTGCCAGCAGTGAACGCGGCTCTGGAAACACCATATATTTT.

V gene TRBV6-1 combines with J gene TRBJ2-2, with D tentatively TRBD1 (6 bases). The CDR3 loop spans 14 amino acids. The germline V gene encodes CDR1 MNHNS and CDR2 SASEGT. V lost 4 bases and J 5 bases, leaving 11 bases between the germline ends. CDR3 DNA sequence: TGTGCCAGCAGTGTCAGGGGATGGACCGGGGAGCTGTTTTTT. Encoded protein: CASSVRGWTGELFF.

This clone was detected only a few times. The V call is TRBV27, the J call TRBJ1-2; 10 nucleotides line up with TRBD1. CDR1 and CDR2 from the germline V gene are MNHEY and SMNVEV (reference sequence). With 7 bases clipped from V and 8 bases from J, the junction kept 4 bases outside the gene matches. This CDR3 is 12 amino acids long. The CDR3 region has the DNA TGTGCCAGCAAGACAGGGGGCTGGGGCTACACCTTC. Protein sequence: CASKTGGWGYTF.

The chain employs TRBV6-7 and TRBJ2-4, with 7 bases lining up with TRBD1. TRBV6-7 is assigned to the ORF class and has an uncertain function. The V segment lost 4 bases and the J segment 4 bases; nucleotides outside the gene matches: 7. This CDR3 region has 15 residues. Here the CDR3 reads CASSWVQGPKNIQYF. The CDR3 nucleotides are TGTGCCAGCAGTTGGGTACAGGGGCCGAAAAACATTCAGTACTTC.

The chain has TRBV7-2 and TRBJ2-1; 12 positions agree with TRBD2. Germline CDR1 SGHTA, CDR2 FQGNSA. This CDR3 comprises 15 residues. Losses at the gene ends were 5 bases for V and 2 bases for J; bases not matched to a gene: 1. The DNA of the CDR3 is TGTGCCAGCAGCCCTAGCGGGAGGGCCTACAATGAGCAGTTCTTC. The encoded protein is CASSPSGRAYNEQFF.

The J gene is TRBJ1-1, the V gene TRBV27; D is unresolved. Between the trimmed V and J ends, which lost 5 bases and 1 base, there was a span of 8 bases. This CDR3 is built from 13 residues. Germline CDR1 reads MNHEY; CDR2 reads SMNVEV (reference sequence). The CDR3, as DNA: TGTGCCAGCAGTGTTAACAGGAACACTGAAGCTTTCTTT. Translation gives CASSVNRNTEAFF.

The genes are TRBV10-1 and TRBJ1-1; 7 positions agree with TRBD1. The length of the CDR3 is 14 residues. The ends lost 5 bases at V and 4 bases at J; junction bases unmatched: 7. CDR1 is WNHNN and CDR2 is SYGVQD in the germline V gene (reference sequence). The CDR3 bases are TGCGCCAGCAGTACCGGGACAGCAGGCACTGAAGCTTTCTTT. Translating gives CASSTGTAGTEAFF.

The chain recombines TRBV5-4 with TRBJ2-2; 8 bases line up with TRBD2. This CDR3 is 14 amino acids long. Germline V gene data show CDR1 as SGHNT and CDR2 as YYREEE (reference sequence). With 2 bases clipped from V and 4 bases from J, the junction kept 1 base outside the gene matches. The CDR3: CASSFRGGTGELFF. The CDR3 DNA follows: TGTGCCAGCAGCTTCCGGGGGGGCACCGGGGAGCTGTTTTTT.

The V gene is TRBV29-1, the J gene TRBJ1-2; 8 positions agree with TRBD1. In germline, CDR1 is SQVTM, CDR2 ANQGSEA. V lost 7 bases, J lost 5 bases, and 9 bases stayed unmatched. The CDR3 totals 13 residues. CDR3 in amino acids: CSDGGTGGYGYTF. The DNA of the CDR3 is TGCAGCGACGGGGGGACAGGTGGTTATGGCTACACCTTC.

CDR3 protein: CASSVSASANTGELFF. CDR3 nucleotides: TGTGCCAGCAGCGTTTCCGCTAGCGCGAACACCGGGGAGCTGTTTTTT. The chain uses TRBV9 and TRBJ2-2; D is perhaps TRBD2 (6 bases). This CDR3 comprises 16 residues. Germline values: CDR1 SGDLS, CDR2 YYNGEE. Deletions cut 2 bases from V and 0 bases from J, with 11 bases between. The full variable domain, completed using reference TRBV9 and TRBJ2-2, is DSGVTQTPKHLITATGQRVTLRCSPRSGDLSVYWYQQSLDQGLQFLIQYYNGEERAKGNILERFSAQQFPDLHSELNLSSLELGDSALYFCASSVSASANTGELFFGEGSRLTVL.

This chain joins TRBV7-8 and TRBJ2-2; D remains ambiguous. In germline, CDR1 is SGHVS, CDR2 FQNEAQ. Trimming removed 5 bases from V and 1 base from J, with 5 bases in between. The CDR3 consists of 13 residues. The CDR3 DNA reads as TGTGCCAGCAGCCCGGTGAACACCGGGGAGCTGTTTTTT. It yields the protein CASSPVNTGELFF.

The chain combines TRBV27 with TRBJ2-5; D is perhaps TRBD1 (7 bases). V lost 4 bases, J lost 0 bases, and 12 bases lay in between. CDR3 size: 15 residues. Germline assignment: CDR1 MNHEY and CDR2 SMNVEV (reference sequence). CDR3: CASSSGGLYQETQYF. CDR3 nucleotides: TGTGCCAGCAGTTCAGGGGGACTCTACCAAGAGACCCAGTACTTC.

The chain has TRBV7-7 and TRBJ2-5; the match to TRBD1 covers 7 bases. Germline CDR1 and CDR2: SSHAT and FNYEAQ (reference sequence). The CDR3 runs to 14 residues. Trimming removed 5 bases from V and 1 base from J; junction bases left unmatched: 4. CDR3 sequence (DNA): TGTGCCAGCAGCCCTGACAGGGTCCAAGAGACCCAGTACTTC. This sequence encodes CASSPDRVQETQYF.

CDR3 sequence reads: CASSSLAGTRRSTDTQYF. The CDR3 DNA sequence: TGTGCCAGCAGCTCACTAGCGGGGACGAGAAGGAGCACAGATACGCAGTATTTT. This rearrangement joins TRBV7-9 to TRBJ2-3; 10 bases align to TRBD2. Trimming took 4 bases from V and 0 from J; bases not matched to a gene: 10. The length of the CDR3 is 18 residues. Germline V gene sequence: CDR1 SEHNR, CDR2 FQNEAQ (reference sequence).

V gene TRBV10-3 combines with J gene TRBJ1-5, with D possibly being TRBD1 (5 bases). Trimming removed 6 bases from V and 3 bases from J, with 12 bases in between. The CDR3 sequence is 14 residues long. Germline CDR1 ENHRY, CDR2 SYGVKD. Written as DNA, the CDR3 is TGTGCCATCAGGGATACAGGTAACAATCAGCCCCAGCATTTT. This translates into CAIRDTGNNQPQHF.

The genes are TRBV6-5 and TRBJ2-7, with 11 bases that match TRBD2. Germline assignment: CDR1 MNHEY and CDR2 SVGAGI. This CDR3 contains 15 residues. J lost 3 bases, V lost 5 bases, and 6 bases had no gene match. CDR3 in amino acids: CASSPRLAGLYEQYF. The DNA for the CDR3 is TGTGCCAGCAGTCCGAGACTAGCGGGGCTCTACGAGCAGTACTTC.

The CDR3 DNA reads as TGTGCCAGCAGCTTCGTAACTGGACTAGCTCGTAACGAGCAGTACTTC. Its protein product is CASSFVTGLARNEQYF. The chain carries TRBV7-9 and TRBJ2-7; TRBD2 agrees at 8 bases. This CDR3 region has 16 residues. Trimming removed 3 bases from V and 5 bases from J; junction bases left unmatched: 12. Germline lookup yields CDR1 SEHNR and CDR2 FQNEAQ (reference sequence).

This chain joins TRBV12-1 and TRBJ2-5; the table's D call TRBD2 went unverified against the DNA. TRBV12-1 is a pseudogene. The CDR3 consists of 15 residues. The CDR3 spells CASSCCAGGPGTQYF. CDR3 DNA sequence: TGTGCCAGCAGCTGTTGTGCGGGGGGGCCTGGGACCCAGTACTTC.

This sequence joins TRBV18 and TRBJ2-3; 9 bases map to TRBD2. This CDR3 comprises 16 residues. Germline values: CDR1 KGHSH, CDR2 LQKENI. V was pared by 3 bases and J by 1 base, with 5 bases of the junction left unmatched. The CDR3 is CASSPGLAGRTDTQYF. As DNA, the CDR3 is TGTGCCAGCTCACCGGGGCTAGCGGGACGCACAGATACGCAGTATTTT.

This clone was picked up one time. CDR3 nucleotides: TGTGCCAGCAGTCGGACTAGCGGGGTTCACCAAGAGACCCAGTACTTC. Its translation: CASSRTSGVHQETQYF. The rearrangement links TRBV7-2 to TRBJ2-5, with 12 bases aligning to TRBD2. Trimming removed 6 bases from V and 0 bases from J; junction bases left unmatched: 5. The CDR3 loop spans 16 amino acids. The germline V gene has CDR1 SGHTA and CDR2 FQGNSA. Using reference TRBV7-2 and TRBJ2-5 for the parts outside the CDR3, the full variable domain is GAGVSQSPSNKVTEKGKDVELRCDPISGHTALYWYRQSLGQGLEFLIYFQGNSAPDKSGLPSDRFSAERTGGSVSTLTIQRTQQEDSAVYLCASSRTSGVHQETQYFGPGTRLLVL.

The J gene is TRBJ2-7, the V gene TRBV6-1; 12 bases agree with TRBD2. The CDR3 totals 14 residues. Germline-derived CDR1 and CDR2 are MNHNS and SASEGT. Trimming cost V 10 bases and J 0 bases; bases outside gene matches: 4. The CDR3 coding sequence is TGTGCCACCGGACTAGCGGGATACTCCTACGAGCAGTACTTC. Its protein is CATGLAGYSYEQYF.

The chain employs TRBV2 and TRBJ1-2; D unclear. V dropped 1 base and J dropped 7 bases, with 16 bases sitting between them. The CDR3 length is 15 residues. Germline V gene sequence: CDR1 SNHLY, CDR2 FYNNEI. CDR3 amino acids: CASSEGLKGSIGYTF. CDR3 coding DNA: TGTGCCAGCAGTGAAGGGTTAAAAGGGAGTATTGGCTACACCTTC.

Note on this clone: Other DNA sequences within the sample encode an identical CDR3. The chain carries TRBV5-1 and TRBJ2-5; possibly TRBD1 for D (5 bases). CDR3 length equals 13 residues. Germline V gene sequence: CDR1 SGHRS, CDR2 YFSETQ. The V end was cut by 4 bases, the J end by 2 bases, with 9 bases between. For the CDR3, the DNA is TGCGCCAGCAGCCGAACAGGTCAAGAGACCCAGTACTTC. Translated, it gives CASSRTGQETQYF.

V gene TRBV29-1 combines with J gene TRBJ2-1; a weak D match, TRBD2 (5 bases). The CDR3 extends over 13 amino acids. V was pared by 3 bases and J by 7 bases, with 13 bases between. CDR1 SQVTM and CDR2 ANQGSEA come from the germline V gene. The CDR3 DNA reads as TGCAGCGTTGATAATAGCGAGGTGAATGAGCAGTTCTTC. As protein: CSVDNSEVNEQFF.